One sample yielded the 25 T cell receptor beta chains listed below, sequenced in a study of T cells in Graves' hyperthyroidism and ophthalmopathy. Amplification targeted TCR beta CDR3 regions from RNA transcripts. First-round RT-PCR targeting the TCR CDR3 was performed with the HTBI primer set. Each CDR3 protein is one row after TCRdb ran MiXCR on the multiplex PCR reads. The sample holds about 660,000 distinct CDR3 sequences, less than 45% seen once. The sequenced material came from peripheral blood or thyroid tissue (not recorded which). These receptors came from an adult man with Graves' disease, either hyperthyroidism or ophthalmopathy (not recorded which).

The J gene is TRBJ1-3, the V gene TRBV9; D gene ambiguous. The CDR3 sequence is 15 residues long. V was clipped by 3 bases and J by 1 base, with 11 bases between them. Germline V gene lookup returns CDR1 SGDLS and CDR2 YYNGEE. CDR3 amino acids: CASSDPRTSGNTIYF. As DNA, the CDR3 is TGTGCCAGCAGCGACCCCCGGACGTCTGGAAACACCATATATTTT.

This clonotype has a count of ten or more. This rearrangement joins TRBV7-9 to TRBJ2-7; 8 nucleotides match TRBD2. V trimming: 7 bases; J trimming: 6 bases; junction bases outside the gene matches: 11. CDR1 is SEHNR, CDR2 FQNEAQ, per germline (reference sequence). There are 14 residues in the CDR3. CDR3 sequence (DNA): TGTGCCAGCACCTCAGCGGGAGAGATGTTCGAGCAGTACTTC. Translation gives CASTSAGEMFEQYF.

The J gene is TRBJ2-7, the V gene TRBV7-4; D may be TRBD2 (6 bases). The J call may be in error: the DNA end matches TRBJ2-5 better. Germline V CDR1 and CDR2: SGHVT, SQSDAQ. This CDR3 spans 14 amino acids. In DNA, the CDR3 is TGTGCCAGCAGTTTTAGCGGAACTAGCGAGACCCAGTACTTC. Amino acids: CASSFSGTSETQYF.

The J gene is TRBJ1-4, the V gene TRBV14; D is perhaps TRBD1 (6 bases). Looked up from germline, CDR1 is SGHDN and CDR2 is FVKESK. The V and J ends lost 0 bases and 8 bases respectively, with 19 bases between them. The CDR3 totals 17 residues. CDR3 protein: CASSQDWPPGEGEKLFF. The CDR3 coding sequence is TGTGCCAGCAGCCAAGATTGGCCCCCAGGGGAGGGGGAAAAACTGTTTTTT.

The chain links TRBV11-2 to TRBJ1-3; D gene unclear. The V end was cut by 11 bases, the J end by 0 bases, with 17 bases between. Germline V gene sequence: CDR1 SGHAT, CDR2 FQNNGV. This CDR3 is 15 amino acids long. The CDR3 loop is CAWSVNRYSGNTIYF. CDR3 DNA sequence: TGTGCCTGGAGTGTTAACAGATACTCTGGAAACACCATATATTTT.

This clonotype is a singleton in its sample. The chain employs TRBV29-1 and TRBJ1-6, with D tentatively TRBD1 (5 bases). Germline CDR1 SQVTM, CDR2 ANQGSEA. Trimming left V 4 bases short and J 7 bases short, with 5 bases between. The CDR3 is made up of 11 amino acids. The CDR3 loop reads CSVAGNSPLHF. The CDR3 DNA reads as TGCAGCGTTGCAGGGAATTCACCCCTCCACTTT.

This chain connects TRBV10-3 to TRBJ1-5, with a tentative D call TRBD1 (5 bases). The germline gives CDR1 ENHRY, CDR2 SYGVKD. The V end was cut by 10 bases, the J end by 2 bases, with 21 bases between. The CDR3 contains 16 residues. In DNA form, the CDR3 reads TGTGCCAGCAGCCCTCAAGTAGGCAGGGGCAATCAGCCCCAGCATTTT. Protein product: CASSPQVGRGNQPQHF.

V usage is TRBV15 and J usage is TRBJ2-3; maybe TRBD2 (5 bases). Trimming took 1 base from V and 6 from J, leaving 5 bases between them. Germline loops: CDR1 LNHNV, CDR2 YYDKDF (reference sequence). The CDR3 extends over 12 amino acids. The CDR3 bases are TGTGCCACCAGCAGAGGGAGGGATACGCAGTATTTT. This codes for CATSRGRDTQYF.

To note about this clonotype: A much larger clone lies a single base off, so this may be a read error. The chain uses TRBV10-1 and TRBJ2-7; D tentatively fits TRBD1 or TRBD2 (5 bases each). The V end was cut by 1 base, the J end by 7 bases, with 17 bases between. This CDR3 spans 15 amino acids. The germline gives CDR1 WNHNN, CDR2 SYGVQD (reference sequence). CDR3 nucleotide sequence: TGCGCCAGCAGTGAGTTGTCGGGACCGGGTCGGGAGCAGTACTTC. Its protein product is CASSELSGPGREQYF.

This clonotype was recorded at least ten times. The chain has TRBV20-1 and TRBJ1-1; D ambiguous. The CDR3 loop spans 12 amino acids. With 2 bases removed from V and 10 bases from J, the gap between germline ends came to 14 bases. Germline V CDR1 and CDR2: DFQATT, SNEGSKA (reference sequence). The CDR3 sequence is CSARHDIFGAFF. CDR3 nucleotides: TGCAGTGCTAGACACGACATCTTTGGAGCTTTCTTT.

The V gene is TRBV29-1, the J gene TRBJ2-3, with 7 bases matching TRBD2. CDR3 length: 15 amino acids. The germline CDR1 and CDR2 sequences are SQVTM and ANQGSEA. V gave up 5 bases and J gave up 3 bases; unmatched junction bases: 11. The CDR3 DNA is TGCAGCGTTCGGGAGGCGGATACAGTAACAGATACGCAGTATTTT. This gives the protein CSVREADTVTDTQYF.

This chain connects TRBV10-3 to TRBJ2-7, with 8 bases fitting TRBD1. The V segment lost 4 bases and the J segment 2 bases; nucleotides outside the gene matches: 4. Germline CDR1 ENHRY, CDR2 SYGVKD. This CDR3 is built from 14 residues. The CDR3 sequence: CAISADRGPYEQYF. CDR3 bases: TGTGCCATCAGTGCCGACAGGGGACCCTACGAGCAGTACTTC.

This clonotype was counted only a few times. The CDR3 here is CASRLAETYEQYF. DNA for the CDR3: TGTGCCAGCAGACTAGCGGAGACCTACGAGCAGTACTTC. V gene TRBV12-3 or TRBV12-4 combines with J gene TRBJ2-7, with 8 bases that match TRBD2. The CDR3 covers 13 residues. V was clipped by 6 bases and J by 2 bases; unmatched bases: 3.

This clonotype was counted only a few times. This rearrangement joins TRBV20-1 to TRBJ1-1; the D gene is possibly TRBD1 (5 bases). In germline, CDR1 is DFQATT, CDR2 SNEGSKA (reference sequence). V was clipped by 0 bases and J by 5 bases, with 13 bases between them. The CDR3 loop spans 14 amino acids. This CDR3 reads CSARDYGGGTEAFF. The CDR3 DNA reads TGCAGTGCTAGAGATTACGGGGGGGGAACTGAAGCTTTCTTT.

The genes are TRBV25-1 and TRBJ2-5; D is perhaps TRBD1 or TRBD2 (5 bases each). The germline CDR1 and CDR2 sequences are MGHDK and SYGVNS. The CDR3 consists of 13 residues. CDR3 DNA sequence: TGTGCTAGACCGGGACGCGGCCAAGAGACCCAGTACTTC. The encoded protein is CARPGRGQETQYF.

This clonotype was recorded once. The J gene is TRBJ1-1, the V gene TRBV15; D ambiguous. Germline CDR1 is LNHNV and CDR2 is YYDKDF (reference sequence). Trimming cost V 3 bases and J 7 bases, with 18 bases left between them. This CDR3 contains 15 residues. CDR3 nucleotides: TGTGCCACCAGCAGCAGGAATCGCGAGCAGTATGAAGCTTTCTTT. Protein: CATSSRNREQYEAFF.

This clonotype was observed a few times. One end of the junction fails to match germline, which may point to a read error. This rearrangement joins TRBV10-3 to TRBJ1-5; maybe TRBD1 (5 bases). In germline, CDR1 is ENHRY, CDR2 SYGVKD. The CDR3 covers 13 residues. The DNA for the CDR3 is TGTGCCAGCAGTGGGGACTTTTATCAGCCCCAGCATTTT. It codes for CASSGDFYQPQHF.

This clonotype appeared many times. The V call is TRBV10-3, the J call TRBJ1-6, with 8 bases matching TRBD1. This CDR3 has 15 amino acids. CDR1 is ENHRY, CDR2 SYGVKD, per germline. V was pared by 0 bases and J by 10 bases, with 5 bases of the junction left unmatched. The CDR3 DNA sequence: TGTGCCATCAGTGAGTCAGGACAGGGAGGATCACCCCTCCACTTT. Its translation is CAISESGQGGSPLHF.

The V and J genes are TRBV2 and TRBJ1-5, with 10 bases identical to TRBD1. The CDR3 loop spans 15 amino acids. Germline V gene data show CDR1 as SNHLY and CDR2 as FYNNEI. V lost 5 bases and J lost 8; bases outside the gene matches: 9. For the CDR3, the DNA is TGTGCCAGCAGTCCGACAGGGGGCTCGAGTGAGCCCCAGCATTTT. Its protein product is CASSPTGGSSEPQHF.

The V gene is TRBV7-2, the J gene TRBJ1-1, with 8 bases matching TRBD1. Germline V lookup: CDR1 SGHTA, CDR2 FQGNSA. The V gene end was trimmed by 5 bases and the J gene end by 6 bases; junction bases not matched to a gene: 11. CDR3 length: 15 residues. The CDR3, as DNA: TGTGCCAGCAGCATCTGGACAGGGCTAACCCCTGAAGCTTTCTTT. This encodes CASSIWTGLTPEAFF.

This chain connects TRBV10-3 to TRBJ2-7; 8 positions agree with TRBD1. Germline CDR1 reads ENHRY; CDR2 reads SYGVKD. The CDR3 covers 12 residues. The V and J ends lost 5 bases and 6 bases, in that order; junction bases with no gene match: 3. This CDR3 is CAISRTGTEQYF. The DNA of the CDR3 is TGTGCCATCAGTCGGACAGGGACCGAGCAGTACTTC.

This clonotype has just a few counts. The chain is built from TRBV7-2 and TRBJ1-2; 10 nucleotides align to TRBD1. The CDR3 sequence is 16 residues long. The germline gives CDR1 SGHTA, CDR2 FQGNSA. Trimming cost V 2 bases and J 6 bases; bases outside gene matches: 9. The DNA of the CDR3 is TGTGCCAGCAGCTTAAAAGGACAGGGGGGAATAAATGGCTACACCTTC. Amino acid sequence: CASSLKGQGGINGYTF.

This clonotype was recorded many times. The rearrangement uses TRBV29-1 and TRBJ1-6; D gene ambiguous. Trimming left V 4 bases short and J 6 bases short, with 10 bases between. CDR1 is SQVTM, CDR2 ANQGSEA, per germline. This CDR3 region has 13 residues. The CDR3 DNA reads TGCAGCGTTGGGGTGGGCTCTAATTCACCCCTCCACTTT. As protein: CSVGVGSNSPLHF.

V and J are TRBV20-1 and TRBJ1-5; D is undetermined. Germline CDR1 is DFQATT and CDR2 is SNEGSKA (reference sequence). V was shortened by 3 bases and J by 0 bases, with 9 bases between the two germline ends. The CDR3 contains 14 residues. The CDR3 region has the DNA TGCAGTGCTAGTAAGGGTAATAGCAATCAGCCCCAGCATTTT. Its protein product is CSASKGNSNQPQHF.

Notes on this clonotype: One base away lies a much larger clone, so this may be a sequencing read error. The gene calls are TRBV7-8 and TRBJ2-2, with D perhaps TRBD1 or TRBD2 (5 bases each). The CDR3 length is 13 residues. CDR1 and CDR2 from the germline V gene are SGHVS and FQNEAQ. V dropped 3 bases and J dropped 8 bases, with 10 bases sitting between them. CDR3 in DNA: TGTGCCAGCAGCTTCCGGGACGGGGGGGAGCTGTTTTTT. Translation: CASSFRDGGELFF.